Listed below are T cell receptor beta chains from one sample, sequenced in a study of blood T cells in healthy people across ages. MiXCR, run by TCRdb on the 5' RACE reads, gives a single entry per CDR3 protein. The sample holds over a million distinct CDR3 sequences, about 42% seen once. The specimen was blood. The receptors come from a woman aged 18-29 years in good health. Each CDR3 is given with its conserved first and last residue. The D gene is left open where the match is weak. Rows give clone size only sometimes, using once, few, many, or a class for an expanded clone.

D	size	V	J	CDR3	DNA
.	.	TRBV12-3/TRBV12-4	TRBJ1-1	CASSSDRWGEGAEAFF	TGTGCCAGCAGTTCCGACCGATGGGGGGAAGGGGCTGAAGCTTTCTTT
.	few	TRBV6-6	TRBJ1-6	CASSPPGDKGSPLHF	TGTGCCAGCAGTCCTCCGGGGGATAAGGGTTCACCCCTCCACTTT
.	.	TRBV9	TRBJ2-1	CASSDAPGFEQFF	TGTGCCAGCAGCGACGCCCCAGGGTTTGAGCAGTTCTTC
.	many	TRBV29-1	TRBJ1-5	CSVLTGHPDQPQHF	TGCAGCGTTCTAACGGGACACCCGGATCAGCCCCAGCATTTT
TRBD1	many	TRBV27	TRBJ2-7	CASSLSGTATYEQYF	TGTGCCAGCAGTTTATCTGGGACAGCGACCTACGAGCAGTACTTC
.	.	TRBV29-1	TRBJ1-2	CSVGRREGDRYGYTF	TGCAGCGTTGGTCGCAGGGAAGGCGACCGGTATGGCTACACCTTC
TRBD2	.	TRBV12-5	TRBJ2-1	CASGYTMTSGRLNEQFF	TGTGCTAGTGGTTACACCATGACTAGCGGGAGGCTCAATGAGCAGTTCTTC
.	few	TRBV7-8	TRBJ1-2	CASSLGFGWGRGYGYTF	TGTGCCAGCAGCTTAGGTTTTGGTTGGGGGCGAGGCTATGGCTACACCTTC
.	.	TRBV4-3	TRBJ2-1	CASSHVRRNEQFF	TGCGCCAGCAGCCATGTTCGAAGGAATGAGCAGTTCTTC
.	many	TRBV28	TRBJ1-6	CATRRQVFNSPLHF	TGTGCCACCAGACGACAGGTGTTTAATTCACCCCTCCACTTT
.	.	TRBV6-2/TRBV6-3	TRBJ2-7	CASTARQESYEQYF	TGTGCCAGCACCGCCAGACAGGAATCCTACGAGCAGTACTTC
.	.	TRBV7-2	TRBJ1-5	CASSFPCSNQPQHF	TGTGCCAGCAGCTTCCCATGTAGCAATCAGCCCCAGCATTTT
.	.	TRBV4-1	TRBJ2-2	CASTAAGLFPNTGELFF	TGCGCCAGCACAGCAGCTGGTTTATTCCCGAACACCGGGGAGCTGTTTTTT
.	.	TRBV20-1	TRBJ2-7	CSARDIGAGMSSYEQYF	TGCAGTGCTAGAGATATTGGTGCAGGGATGAGCTCCTACGAGCAGTACTTC
.	.	TRBV7-2	TRBJ2-1	CASSQDRPNEQFF	TGTGCCAGCAGCCAAGACAGGCCCAATGAGCAGTTCTTC
.	.	TRBV24-1	TRBJ2-3	CATSDTRRRTDTQYF	TGTGCCACCAGTGACACCCGCAGACGCACAGATACGCAGTATTTT
.	.	TRBV9	TRBJ2-1	CASTPAATSRNEQFF	TGTGCCAGCACGCCAGCGGCCACCTCTAGGAATGAGCAGTTCTTC
.	few	TRBV7-2	TRBJ2-5	CASSLKWGAQETQYF	TGTGCCAGCAGCTTGAAATGGGGTGCCCAAGAGACCCAGTACTTC
.	.	TRBV20-1	TRBJ1-3	CSARDRSRGNTIYF	TGCAGTGCTAGAGACAGGTCGAGAGGAAACACCATATATTTT
.	.	TRBV29-1	TRBJ2-3	CSARRVDTQYF	TGCAGCGCCCGTAGGGTCGATACGCAGTATTTT
.	.	TRBV7-9	TRBJ1-1	CASSFRGVAEAFF	TGTGCCAGCAGCTTTAGAGGGGTTGCTGAAGCTTTCTTT
.	.	TRBV20-1	TRBJ2-1	CSARDGTGTYNEQFF	TGCAGTGCTAGAGACGGGACCGGGACCTACAATGAGCAGTTCTTC
TRBD1	few	TRBV29-1	TRBJ2-3	CSVESWVGAGGTDTQYF	TGCAGCGTTGAGTCCTGGGTGGGAGCAGGGGGAACAGATACGCAGTATTTT
.	few	TRBV7-2	TRBJ2-3	CASSLLPETDTQYF	TGTGCCAGCAGCTTATTGCCAGAAACAGATACGCAGTATTTT
.	few	TRBV4-1	TRBJ2-1	CASSRGSSSLSYNEQFF	TGCGCCAGCAGCCGCGGTTCGTCTTCCCTCTCCTACAATGAGCAGTTCTTC
.	.	TRBV12-3/TRBV12-4	TRBJ1-2	CASSPLWLAGYTF	TGTGCCAGCAGCCCTCTATGGCTCGCTGGCTACACCTTC
TRBD1	few	TRBV4-3	TRBJ1-2	CASSQGPDRGHGYTF	TGCGCCAGCAGCCAGGGACCGGACAGGGGCCATGGCTACACCTTC
.	.	TRBV21-1	TRBJ1-2	CASSINRRQPYGYTF	TGTGCCAGCAGCATCAATCGGCGACAGCCCTATGGCTACACCTTC
.	.	TRBV4-1	TRBJ1-4	CAGSQDWGAREKLFF	TGCGCCGGCAGCCAAGATTGGGGGGCCCGAGAAAAACTGTTTTTT
.	.	TRBV7-9	TRBJ1-1	CASSPATSNTEAFF	TGTGCCAGCAGCCCAGCGACTTCGAACACTGAAGCTTTCTTT
.	few	TRBV12-3/TRBV12-4	TRBJ2-3	CASSLDFLRDTQYF	TGTGCCAGCAGCCTAGATTTCCTACGAGATACGCAGTATTTT
.	.	TRBV12-3/TRBV12-4	TRBJ1-2	CASRHTWGGARGGYGYTF	TGTGCCAGCAGACATACTTGGGGGGGCGCCCGGGGTGGTTATGGCTACACCTTC
.	few	TRBV9	TRBJ2-7	CASSVVEEAIPYEQYF	TGTGCCAGCAGCGTAGTCGAAGAAGCCATACCCTACGAGCAGTACTTC
TRBD2	few	TRBV12-3/TRBV12-4	TRBJ2-7	CASSLSSSGRKYEQYF	TGTGCCAGCAGTTTGTCGTCTAGCGGGAGAAAATACGAGCAGTACTTC
.	once	TRBV27	TRBJ1-6	CAGSFSVGQYNSPLHF	TGTGCCGGCAGTTTCAGTGTCGGACAGTATAATTCACCCCTCCACTTT
TRBD2	few	TRBV15	TRBJ2-7	CATSVGRSSGYNEQYF	TGTGCCACCAGCGTCGGGAGGTCTAGCGGATACAATGAGCAGTACTTC
TRBD2	once	TRBV12-3/TRBV12-4	TRBJ2-7	CASTPGLAHEQYF	TGTGCCAGCACTCCGGGACTAGCGCATGAGCAGTACTTC
TRBD1	many	TRBV20-1	TRBJ2-3	CSATGTASTDTQYF	TGCAGTGCAACCGGGACAGCTAGCACAGATACGCAGTATTTT